The present T cell receptor (beta chain) was sequenced within a study of blood T cell repertoires in COVID-19. This clone was seen a single time. CDR1 is SGHAT and CDR2 is FQNNGV in the germline V gene. This CDR3 comprises 12 residues. V was trimmed by 2 bases and J by 3 bases, leaving 5 bases between them. In the original processing: For nucleated cells, counts were estimated from reference gene primer amplification. Here immunoSEQ multiplex PCR was the method, and the copy in TCRdb shows in-frame clones only, minus some. The V and J calls and the clone size are those of that table, but D and trimming were determined from the DNA. The table has roughly 150,000 clones, around 89% seen once; the top ten hold roughly 15%.

The sequence was collected from a woman in her forties with acute or convalescent COVID-19. Specimen: peripheral blood. V usage is TRBV11-2 and J usage is TRBJ2-7, with D uncertain. CDR3 loop: CASSLTNYEQYF. CDR3 nucleotide sequence: TGTGCCAGCAGCTTAACTAACTACGAGCAGTACTTC.